Below, 4 T cell receptor beta chains from the same sample are listed, as sequenced in a study of T-cell reconstitution after alpha-beta-depleted transplantation in children (dated by TCRdb to the mid-2010s). Library generation was performed with PCR. Sequenced on an Illumina HiSeq 2500. Molecular barcoding was employed in the preparation of TCR libraries, with unique molecular identifiers being used to normalize TCRbeta repertoire quantification. TCRdb reran the public reads through fastp at Q25 and MiXCR, keeping productive beta chains. When rows share a CDR3 protein, they turn into one entry using the most common DNA and genes. A total of a few hundred thousand distinct CDR3 sequences appear in this sample, roughly a tenth of them only once. Of the sample, 5.1% falls within the top ten clones. The input for sequencing was PBMCs from the stem cell graft donor, taken from the stem cell graft. The source of these receptors is a human donor who donated a stem cell graft to a child with SCID.

The table lists this clonotype with many counts. The rearrangement links TRBV20-1 to TRBJ2-3, with D hard to call. V was clipped by 3 bases and J by 0 bases, with 4 bases between them. This CDR3 comprises 12 residues. Per the germline V gene, CDR1 is DFQATT and CDR2 is SNEGSKA (reference sequence). CDR3 nucleotide sequence: TGCAGTGCTAGCCGCAGCACAGATACGCAGTATTTT. Amino acids: CSASRSTDTQYF.

This clonotype has at least ten counts. The rearrangement links TRBV11-3 to TRBJ2-7, with TRBD1 identical over 9 bases. CDR3 size: 15 residues. Germline-derived CDR1 and CDR2 are SGHNT and YENEEA. Trimming at V came to 1 base and at J to 2 bases, leaving 3 bases not matched to a gene. CDR3 protein: CASSLGTGVTYEQYF. For the CDR3, the DNA is TGTGCCAGCAGCTTAGGGACAGGGGTGACCTACGAGCAGTACTTC.

This clonotype came up many times. The rearrangement uses TRBV28 and TRBJ1-5; unclear D gene. The CDR3 totals 14 residues. Trimming pared 3 bases from V and 5 bases from J, leaving 11 bases between. Germline V gene sequence: CDR1 MDHEN, CDR2 SYDVKM. The CDR3 protein is CASSFRESYQPQHF. The CDR3 nucleotides are TGTGCCAGCAGTTTTCGGGAAAGTTATCAGCCCCAGCATTTT.

The rearrangement uses TRBV2 and TRBJ2-3; maybe TRBD2 (5 bases). The V end was cut by 7 bases, the J end by 5 bases, with 7 bases between. The germline V gene encodes CDR1 SNHLY and CDR2 FYNNEI. This CDR3 is built from 11 residues. CDR3 protein: CASNEGDTQYF. The CDR3 DNA is TGTGCCAGCAACGAGGGAGATACGCAGTATTTT. The entire variable domain, with the rest obtained from reference TRBV2 and TRBJ2-3, is as follows: EPEVTQTPSHQVTQMGQEVILRCVPISNHLYFYWYRQILGQKVEFLVSFYNNEISEKSEIFDDQFSVERPDGSNFTLKIRSTKLEDSAMYFCASNEGDTQYFGPGTRLTVL.